These 21 T cell receptor beta chains originate from one sample sequenced in a study of blood T cell repertoires in COVID-19. The method was immunoSEQ multiplex PCR; TCRdb's version includes in-frame clones alone and lacks a portion of them. The sample has some 320,000 clones, around 87% seen once; the top ten hold roughly 5%. Material for sequencing was PBMCs or T cells enriched from blood (not recorded which). The receptors come from a woman under 40 who had recovered from COVID-19.

This chain connects TRBV27 to TRBJ2-7; 7 bases are a match to TRBD1. Germline V CDR1 and CDR2: MNHEY, SMNVEV (reference sequence). Unmatched junction bases numbered 6, after V lost 5 bases and J lost 2 bases. CDR3 length equals 14 residues. The CDR3 here is CASSRGGPTYEQYF. The CDR3 DNA reads as TGTGCCAGCAGTCGAGGGGGCCCAACCTACGAGCAGTACTTC.

The genes are TRBV7-8 and TRBJ1-2; 9 bases fit TRBD1. The CDR3 is 15 amino acids. From germline, CDR1 is SGHVS and CDR2 FQNEAQ. V shed 4 bases and J 2 bases; nucleotides not matched to a gene: 5. CDR3 loop: CASSYLGTGNYGYTF. For the CDR3, the DNA is TGTGCCAGCAGCTACCTTGGGACAGGGAACTATGGCTACACCTTC.

This chain connects TRBV28 to TRBJ1-5; 9 bases map to TRBD1. Germline loops: CDR1 MDHEN, CDR2 SYDVKM. Trimming at V came to 4 bases and at J to 8 bases, leaving 12 bases not matched to a gene. This CDR3 comprises 16 residues. CDR3 protein: CASSSTPGTGFKPQHF. Written as DNA, the CDR3 is TGTGCCAGCAGTTCTACACCCGGGACAGGGTTTAAGCCCCAGCATTTT.

The chain couples TRBV5-1 to TRBJ1-1, with 8 bases lining up with TRBD1. The V and J ends lost 3 bases and 5 bases, in that order; junction bases with no gene match: 15. The CDR3 spans 17 residues. The germline CDR1 and CDR2 sequences are SGHRS and YFSETQ. DNA for the CDR3: TGCGCCAGCAGCTCGAGCACACAGGGGGATGGAAGAACTGAAGCTTTCTTT. It codes for CASSSSTQGDGRTEAFF.

This clone came up once. The rearrangement joins TRBV7-9 to TRBJ2-7, with D unclear. Looked up from germline, CDR1 is SEHNR and CDR2 is FQNEAQ (reference sequence). V was pared by 1 base and J by 5 bases, with 6 bases between. The CDR3 spans 12 residues. The CDR3 DNA sequence: TGTGCCAGCAGCTTAGTGAGGCACGAGCAGTACTTC. Translated: CASSLVRHEQYF.

The chain is built from TRBV15 and TRBJ1-2; D remains unclear. The CDR3 totals 16 residues. CDR1 and CDR2 (germline): LNHNV, YYDKDF (reference sequence). Trimming took off 0 bases at V and 2 bases at J, with 13 bases between the two ends. CDR3 DNA: TGTGCCACCAGCAGAGATTCCGCCAGGAACAACTATGGCTACACCTTC. This translates into CATSRDSARNNYGYTF. The full variable domain, rest sourced from reference TRBV15 and TRBJ1-2, is DAMVIQNPRYQVTQFGKPVTLSCSQTLNHNVMYWYQQKSSQAPKLLFHYYDKDFNNEADTPDNFQSRRPNTSFCFLDIRSPGLGDTAMYLCATSRDSARNNYGYTFGSGTRLTVV.

V and J are TRBV27 and TRBJ1-2; possible D gene TRBD1, 6 bases. CDR1 is MNHEY and CDR2 is SMNVEV in the germline V gene (reference sequence). Trimming shortened V by 4 bases and J by 4 bases, and 31 bases separated the two germline ends. This CDR3 contains 20 residues. CDR3 coding DNA: TGTGCCAGCAGTTCAAAGGCACCCACAGGGTCTTCGGCCCAGATCTATGGCTACACCTTC. This codes for CASSSKAPTGSSAQIYGYTF.

The chain has TRBV9 and TRBJ2-1; the match to TRBD1 covers 7 bases. This CDR3 spans 15 amino acids. Germline CDR1 and CDR2: SGDLS and YYNGEE. The trim removed 0 bases at V and 3 bases at J, leaving 3 bases unmatched. CDR3 nucleotide sequence: TGTGCCAGCAGCGTAGCCGGACAGGACTACAATGAGCAGTTCTTC. Its translation: CASSVAGQDYNEQFF.

The chain combines TRBV4-1 with TRBJ1-2, with unresolved D. Trimming took off 0 bases at V and 13 bases at J, with 12 bases between the two ends. The CDR3 is 12 amino acids. The V gene's germline CDR1 is MGHRA and CDR2 YSYEKL. The CDR3 is CASSQDGRVSTF. The CDR3 DNA is TGCGCCAGCAGCCAAGATGGGAGGGTTAGCACCTTC.

V usage is TRBV29-1 and J usage is TRBJ2-2; 7 positions agree with TRBD1. Germline V gene lookup returns CDR1 SQVTM and CDR2 ANQGSEA. Germline trimming cut 6 bases from V and 7 bases from J; bases unmatched to any gene: 17. This CDR3 region has 16 residues. The CDR3 DNA is TGCAGCGTACTTGAGGTGGCAGGGGGTTTCAGCGGGGAGCTGTTTTTT. Its translation is CSVLEVAGGFSGELFF.

The chain is built from TRBV12-3 or TRBV12-4 and TRBJ1-1, with TRBD1 identical over 8 bases. The CDR3 runs to 12 residues. V shed 5 bases, J shed 8 bases, and the junction held 4 bases outside the gene matches. The CDR3, as DNA: TGTGCCAGCAGTGGACAGGGTATAGAAGCTTTCTTT. Translated, it gives CASSGQGIEAFF.

The rearrangement links TRBV12-5 to TRBJ1-2; 7 bases align to TRBD1. CDR3 length: 18 amino acids. The V and J ends lost 0 bases and 1 base, in that order; junction bases with no gene match: 11. Looked up from germline, CDR1 is LGHNT and CDR2 is FRNRAP. The CDR3: CASGLVVGGQHVNYGYTF. The CDR3 bases are TGTGCTAGTGGTTTGGTGGTCGGGGGACAGCACGTTAACTATGGCTACACCTTC.

The chain has TRBV5-8 and TRBJ2-3, with D perhaps TRBD2 (6 bases). The CDR3 covers 15 residues. The germline V and J ends were trimmed by 2 bases and 4 bases, with 14 bases remaining between them. Germline V CDR1 and CDR2: SGHTS, YDEGEE. The CDR3 protein is CASSFEGTGADTQYF. In DNA, the CDR3 is TGTGCCAGCAGCTTTGAGGGGACGGGGGCAGATACGCAGTATTTT.

The chain is built from TRBV7-9 and TRBJ2-1; 7 bases align to TRBD1. Germline CDR1 reads SEHNR; CDR2 reads FQNEAQ (reference sequence). V trimming: 3 bases; J trimming: 5 bases; junction bases outside the gene matches: 10. This CDR3 is 16 amino acids long. The CDR3 DNA reads TGTGCCAGCAGCTTGGGGGACAGACCTCAAGACAATGAGCAGTTCTTC. It yields the protein CASSLGDRPQDNEQFF.

V gene TRBV7-3 combines with J gene TRBJ2-7; D is perhaps TRBD1 (5 bases). Germline loops: CDR1 SGHTA, CDR2 FQGTGA. This CDR3 is 14 amino acids long. V shed 2 bases and J shed 2 bases, with 10 bases lying between them. CDR3 residues: CASSLQGGPYEQYF. DNA for the CDR3: TGTGCCAGCAGCTTACAGGGTGGGCCCTACGAGCAGTACTTC.

This chain links TRBV4-1 with TRBJ2-7; 9 bases align to TRBD1. The length of the CDR3 is 16 residues. Germline V gene sequence: CDR1 MGHRA, CDR2 YSYEKL. J gave up 6 bases and V 4 bases, and 13 bases lay outside the gene matches. In DNA form, the CDR3 reads TGCGCCAGCAGCCGCCAGACCGGGACAGGGAGTTCCGAGCAGTACTTC. It translates to CASSRQTGTGSSEQYF.

The V and J genes are TRBV7-9 and TRBJ1-5; D is uncertain. The CDR3 loop spans 14 amino acids. The ends were cut back, 1 base at V and 1 base at J, with 5 bases in the middle. Germline V gene lookup returns CDR1 SEHNR and CDR2 FQNEAQ (reference sequence). CDR3 protein: CASSLDSSNQPQHF. In DNA form, the CDR3 reads TGTGCCAGCAGCTTAGACTCAAGCAATCAGCCCCAGCATTTT. The variable domain in full, with the rest retrieved from reference TRBV7-9 and TRBJ1-5, is DTGVSQNPRHKITKRGQNVTFRCDPISEHNRLYWYRQTLGQGPEFLTYFQNEAQLEKSRLLSDRFSAERPKGSFSTLEIQRTEQGDSAMYLCASSLDSSNQPQHFGDGTRLSIL.

This clone was found a few times. As DNA, the CDR3 is TGTGCCAGCGAATCCGGACAGGGTGAGCAGTACTTC. Translated: CASESGQGEQYF. The genes are TRBV25-1 and TRBJ2-7; 8 bases match TRBD1. Losses at the gene ends were 8 bases for V and 7 bases for J; bases not matched to a gene: 7. Germline assignment: CDR1 MGHDK and CDR2 SYGVNS. The CDR3 is 12 amino acids.

V and J are TRBV6-5 and TRBJ2-7; 7 nucleotides line up with TRBD1. The CDR3 contains 15 residues. V dropped 5 bases and J dropped 3; count of bases not matched to a gene: 10. Per the germline V gene, CDR1 is MNHEY and CDR2 is SVGAGI. The CDR3 DNA follows: TGTGCCAGCAGTATACGACAGGGATTGGGCTACGAGCAGTACTTC. Its protein is CASSIRQGLGYEQYF.

The rearrangement links TRBV23-1 to TRBJ1-5; perhaps TRBD1 as D (5 bases). TRBV23-1 is treated as an ORF (open reading frame) with a function not yet certain. V shed 10 bases and J shed 4 bases, with 23 bases lying between them. CDR3 size: 16 residues. Here the CDR3 reads CATQQSGGYGNQPQHF. The CDR3 DNA reads as TGCGCCACACAGCAGTCGGGGGGGTACGGGAATCAGCCCCAGCATTTT.

This chain joins TRBV6-2 or TRBV6-3 and TRBJ2-5, with 10 bases identical to TRBD2. Germline assignment: CDR1 MNHEY and CDR2 SVGEGT. The CDR3 sequence is 15 residues long. Losses at the gene ends were 5 bases for V and 2 bases for J; bases not matched to a gene: 5. This CDR3 reads CASSVGLADQETQYF. CDR3 DNA: TGTGCCAGCAGTGTTGGACTAGCGGATCAAGAGACCCAGTACTTC.